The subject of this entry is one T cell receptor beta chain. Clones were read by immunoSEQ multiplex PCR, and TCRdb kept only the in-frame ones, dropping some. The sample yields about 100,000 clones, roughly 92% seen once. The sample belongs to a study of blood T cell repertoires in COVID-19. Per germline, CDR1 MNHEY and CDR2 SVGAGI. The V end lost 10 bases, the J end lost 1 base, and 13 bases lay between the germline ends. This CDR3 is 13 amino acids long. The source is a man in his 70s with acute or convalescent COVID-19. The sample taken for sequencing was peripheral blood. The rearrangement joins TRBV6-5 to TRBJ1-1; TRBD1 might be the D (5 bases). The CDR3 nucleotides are TGTGCCACCGACAGAAATCCGAACACTGAAGCTTTCTTT. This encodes CATDRNPNTEAFF.